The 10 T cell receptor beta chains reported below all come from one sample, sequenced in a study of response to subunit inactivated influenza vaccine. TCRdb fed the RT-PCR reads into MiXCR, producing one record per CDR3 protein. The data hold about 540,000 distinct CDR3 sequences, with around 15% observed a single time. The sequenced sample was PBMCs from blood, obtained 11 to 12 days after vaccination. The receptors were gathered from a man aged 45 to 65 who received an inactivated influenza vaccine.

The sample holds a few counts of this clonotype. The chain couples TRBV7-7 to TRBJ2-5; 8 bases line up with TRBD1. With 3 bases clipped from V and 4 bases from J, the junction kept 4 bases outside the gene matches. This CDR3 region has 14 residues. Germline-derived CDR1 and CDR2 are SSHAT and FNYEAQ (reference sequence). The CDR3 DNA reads TGTGCCAGCAGCTTTACAGGGGGAGGAGAGACCCAGTACTTC. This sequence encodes CASSFTGGGETQYF.

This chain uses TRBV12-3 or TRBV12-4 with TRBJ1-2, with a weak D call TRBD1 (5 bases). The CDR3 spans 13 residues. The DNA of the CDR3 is TGTGCTGGGAAGGGACCGACTAACTATGGCTACACCTTC. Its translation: CAGKGPTNYGYTF.

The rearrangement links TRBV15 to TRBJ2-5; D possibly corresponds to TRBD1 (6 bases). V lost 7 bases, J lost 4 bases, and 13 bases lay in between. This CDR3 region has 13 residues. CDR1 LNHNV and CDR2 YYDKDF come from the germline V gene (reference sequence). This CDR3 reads CATTAGDRETQYF. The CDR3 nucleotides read TGTGCCACCACCGCAGGGGATAGAGAGACCCAGTACTTC. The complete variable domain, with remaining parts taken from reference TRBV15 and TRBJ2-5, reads DAMVIQNPRYQVTQFGKPVTLSCSQTLNHNVMYWYQQKSSQAPKLLFHYYDKDFNNEADTPDNFQSRRPNTSFCFLDIRSPGLGDTAMYLCATTAGDRETQYFGPGTRLLVL.

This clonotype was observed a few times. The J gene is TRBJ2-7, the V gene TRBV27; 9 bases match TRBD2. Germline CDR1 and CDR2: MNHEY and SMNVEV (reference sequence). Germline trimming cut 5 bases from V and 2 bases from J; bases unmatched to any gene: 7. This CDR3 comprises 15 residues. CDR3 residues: CASSNLAGRPYEQYF. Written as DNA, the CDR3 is TGTGCCAGCAGTAATCTAGCGGGAAGACCCTACGAGCAGTACTTC.

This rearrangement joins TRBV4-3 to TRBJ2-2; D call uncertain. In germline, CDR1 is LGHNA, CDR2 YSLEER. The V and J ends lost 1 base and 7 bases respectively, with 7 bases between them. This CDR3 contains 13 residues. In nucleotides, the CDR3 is TGCGCCAGCAGCCAAGGACGGGTCGGGGAGCTGTTTTTT. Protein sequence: CASSQGRVGELFF.

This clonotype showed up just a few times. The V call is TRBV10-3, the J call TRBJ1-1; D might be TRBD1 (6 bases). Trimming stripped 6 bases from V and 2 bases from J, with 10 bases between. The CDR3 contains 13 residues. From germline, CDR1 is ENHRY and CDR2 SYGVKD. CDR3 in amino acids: CAIRRTANTEAFF. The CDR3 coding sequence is TGTGCCATCAGGCGGACAGCAAACACTGAAGCTTTCTTT.

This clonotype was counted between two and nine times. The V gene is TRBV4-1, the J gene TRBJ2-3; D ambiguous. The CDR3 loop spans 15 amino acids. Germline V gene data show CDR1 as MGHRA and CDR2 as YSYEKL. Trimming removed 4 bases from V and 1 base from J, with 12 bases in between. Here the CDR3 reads CASSLALGGTDTQYF. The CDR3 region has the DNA TGCGCCAGCAGCCTTGCCCTTGGGGGCACAGATACGCAGTATTTT.

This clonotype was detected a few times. This CDR3 is CASSLSGDIDTGELFF. CDR3 in DNA: TGTGCCAGCAGTTTATCTGGGGACATCGACACCGGGGAGCTGTTTTTT. This chain joins TRBV27 and TRBJ2-2; D perhaps matches TRBD1 (6 bases). The length of the CDR3 is 16 residues. V was clipped by 0 bases and J by 3 bases, with 11 bases between them. Germline CDR1 MNHEY, CDR2 SMNVEV (reference sequence).

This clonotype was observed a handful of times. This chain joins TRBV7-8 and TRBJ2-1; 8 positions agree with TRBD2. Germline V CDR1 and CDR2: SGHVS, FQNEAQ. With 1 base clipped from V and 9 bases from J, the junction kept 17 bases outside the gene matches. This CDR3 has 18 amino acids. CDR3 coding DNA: TGTGCCAGCAGCTTAGAGCCCATCGTTGGCGGGGGGCCTGGTGAGCAGTTCTTC. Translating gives CASSLEPIVGGGPGEQFF.

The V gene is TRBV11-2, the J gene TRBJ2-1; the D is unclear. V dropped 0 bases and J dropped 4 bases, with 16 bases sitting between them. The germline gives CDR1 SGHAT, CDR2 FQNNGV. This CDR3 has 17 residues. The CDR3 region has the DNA TGTGCCAGCAGCTTAGATATCGGCTCTCTGAGGTACAATGAGCAGTTCTTC. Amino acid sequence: CASSLDIGSLRYNEQFF.